The 16 T cell receptor beta chains reported below all come from one sample, sequenced in a study of cytotoxic CD8 clonotypes in ibrutinib-treated CLL. Sequencing was performed with immunoSEQ multiplex PCR; in TCRdb, only in-frame clones are kept and a portion is missing. In the table there are a few hundred thousand clones, under 70% of which are singletons. This specimen was PBMCs, taken after 36 months of ibrutinib treatment. The receptors here all came from a human donor with chronic lymphocytic leukemia.

The chain recombines TRBV7-9 with TRBJ2-7; D unclear. The V gene's germline CDR1 is SEHNR and CDR2 FQNEAQ (reference sequence). The CDR3 consists of 14 residues. Trimming left V 5 bases short and J 2 bases short, with 13 bases between. CDR3 sequence reads: CASSRRAGAYEQYF. The DNA of the CDR3 is TGTGCCAGCAGCCGACGGGCCGGAGCCTACGAGCAGTACTTC.

The chain is built from TRBV5-6 and TRBJ2-1; the D gene is possibly TRBD2 (6 bases). This CDR3 region has 14 residues. CDR1 is SGHDT and CDR2 is YYEEEE in the germline V gene. V shed 2 bases and J shed 5 bases, with 11 bases lying between them. The CDR3 nucleotides read TGTGCCAGCAGCTTTACTAGCAGAAACAATGAGCAGTTCTTC. Translating it yields CASSFTSRNNEQFF.

This clone appeared a single time. The chain couples TRBV2 to TRBJ2-7, with TRBD1 identical over 8 bases. Germline V gene lookup returns CDR1 SNHLY and CDR2 FYNNEI. V gave up 2 bases and J gave up 5 bases; unmatched junction bases: 5. This CDR3 is 14 amino acids long. CDR3 nucleotides: TGTGCCAGCAGTGAATCATGGACAGGGCACGAGCAGTACTTC. As protein: CASSESWTGHEQYF.

In DNA, the CDR3 is TGTGCCAGCACCCTCACGGGGGCGGCCTACGAGCAGTACTTC. It codes for CASTLTGAAYEQYF. The rearrangement uses TRBV7-2 and TRBJ2-7; D tentatively fits TRBD1 or TRBD2 (6 bases each). This CDR3 contains 14 residues. V dropped 7 bases and J dropped 2 bases, with 15 bases sitting between them. Germline V lookup: CDR1 SGHTA, CDR2 FQGNSA.

The sample holds one count of this clone. This chain uses TRBV9 with TRBJ2-7; 8 positions match TRBD1. The CDR3 is 13 residues long. CDR1 is SGDLS and CDR2 is YYNGEE in the germline V gene. The V gene end was trimmed by 3 bases and the J gene end by 4 bases; junction bases not matched to a gene: 3. CDR3 region: CASSGDRWYEQYF. The CDR3 DNA reads TGTGCCAGCAGCGGGGACAGGTGGTACGAGCAGTACTTC.

The chain carries TRBV9 and TRBJ2-1; weak D call: TRBD2 (6 bases). Germline V CDR1 and CDR2: SGDLS, YYNGEE. This CDR3 comprises 14 residues. The V gene lost 3 bases and the J gene lost 3 bases, with 10 bases spanning the gap. This chain's CDR3 is CASSGGLFYNEQFF. DNA of the CDR3: TGTGCCAGCAGCGGGGGACTTTTCTACAATGAGCAGTTCTTC.

The chain uses TRBV5-4 and TRBJ2-3; D is possibly TRBD1 (9 bases). Trimming took 4 bases from V and 3 from J, leaving 15 bases between them. CDR3 length: 15 amino acids. Germline CDR1 reads SGHNT; CDR2 reads YYREEE (reference sequence). In nucleotides, the CDR3 is TGTGCCAGCAGCCCGGGGGGGACAGGGACAGATACGCAGTATTTT. Its translation is CASSPGGTGTDTQYF.

This chain links TRBV6-1 with TRBJ1-4, with D uncertain. Trimming left V 7 bases short and J 4 bases short, with 16 bases between. The CDR3 consists of 15 residues. The germline CDR1 and CDR2 sequences are MNHNS and SASEGT. DNA of the CDR3: TGTGCCAGCACTACCGACCCGCCGGATAATGAAAAACTGTTTTTT. It codes for CASTTDPPDNEKLFF.

The chain links TRBV12-5 to TRBJ1-5; the match to TRBD1 covers 7 bases. Unmatched junction bases numbered 8, after V lost 9 bases and J lost 6 bases. Germline CDR1 and CDR2: LGHNT and FRNRAP. The CDR3 consists of 13 residues. CDR3 protein: CASRQGGGQPQHF. The CDR3 DNA follows: TGTGCTAGCAGACAGGGCGGCGGTCAGCCCCAGCATTTT.

The chain joins TRBV6-6 to TRBJ1-1, with D unclear. V lost 2 bases to trimming and J lost 2 bases, with 6 bases between them. This CDR3 has 13 residues. Germline V gene data show CDR1 as MNHNY and CDR2 as SVGAGI (reference sequence). CDR3 amino acids: CASSYEVNTEAFF. In DNA, the CDR3 is TGTGCCAGCAGTTACGAGGTTAACACTGAAGCTTTCTTT.

This chain connects TRBV7-9 to TRBJ1-2; D remains unclear. Germline V gene lookup returns CDR1 SEHNR and CDR2 FQNEAQ (reference sequence). This CDR3 contains 11 residues. The CDR3 loop is CASRLPYGYTF. For the CDR3, the DNA is TGTGCAAGTCGCTTACCCTATGGCTACACCTTC.

V gene TRBV2 combines with J gene TRBJ1-5; weak D call: TRBD1 (6 bases). Germline assignment: CDR1 SNHLY and CDR2 FYNNEI. The germline V and J ends were trimmed by 8 bases and 0 bases, with 11 bases remaining between them. The CDR3 is made up of 14 amino acids. DNA of the CDR3: TGTGCCAGCGAGGGGGATTATAGCAATCAGCCCCAGCATTTT. Translation gives CASEGDYSNQPQHF.

V usage is TRBV5-1 and J usage is TRBJ2-1; 8 nucleotides line up with TRBD2. Germline V gene sequence: CDR1 SGHRS, CDR2 YFSETQ. This CDR3 is 15 amino acids long. V dropped 5 bases and J dropped 6; count of bases not matched to a gene: 10. The CDR3 spells CASRMYSGGPNEQFF. The CDR3 region has the DNA TGCGCCAGCAGGATGTACAGCGGGGGCCCCAATGAGCAGTTCTTC. The full variable domain, completed using reference TRBV5-1 and TRBJ2-1, is KAGVTQTPRYLIKTRGQQVTLSCSPISGHRSVSWYQQTPGQGLQFLFEYFSETQRNKGNFPGRFSGRQFSNSRSEMNVSTLELGDSALYLCASRMYSGGPNEQFFGPGTRLTVL.

This chain connects TRBV29-1 to TRBJ2-1, with a weak D call TRBD1 (6 bases). V was clipped by 3 bases and J by 1 base, with 10 bases between them. The CDR3 totals 14 residues. Germline CDR1 SQVTM, CDR2 ANQGSEA. CDR3: CSVDNQGSYNEQFF. CDR3 nucleotide sequence: TGCAGCGTTGATAATCAGGGGTCCTACAATGAGCAGTTCTTC.

The V gene is TRBV5-1, the J gene TRBJ2-3; TRBD2 agrees at 10 bases. CDR3 length: 16 amino acids. Germline V gene sequence: CDR1 SGHRS, CDR2 YFSETQ. J lost 4 bases, V lost 0 bases, and 5 bases had no gene match. Here the CDR3 DNA reads TGCGCCAGCAGCTTGGGGCTAGCGGGAGTCTCAGATACGCAGTATTTT. Amino acids: CASSLGLAGVSDTQYF.

The chain's CDR3 is CASSLAGGHYEQYF. Here the CDR3 DNA reads TGTGCCAGCAGTTTAGCAGGGGGCCACTACGAGCAGTACTTC. The genes are TRBV28 and TRBJ2-7; 8 bases agree with TRBD1. Germline-derived CDR1 and CDR2 are MDHEN and SYDVKM. V dropped 2 bases and J dropped 3; count of bases not matched to a gene: 3. CDR3 length: 14 residues.